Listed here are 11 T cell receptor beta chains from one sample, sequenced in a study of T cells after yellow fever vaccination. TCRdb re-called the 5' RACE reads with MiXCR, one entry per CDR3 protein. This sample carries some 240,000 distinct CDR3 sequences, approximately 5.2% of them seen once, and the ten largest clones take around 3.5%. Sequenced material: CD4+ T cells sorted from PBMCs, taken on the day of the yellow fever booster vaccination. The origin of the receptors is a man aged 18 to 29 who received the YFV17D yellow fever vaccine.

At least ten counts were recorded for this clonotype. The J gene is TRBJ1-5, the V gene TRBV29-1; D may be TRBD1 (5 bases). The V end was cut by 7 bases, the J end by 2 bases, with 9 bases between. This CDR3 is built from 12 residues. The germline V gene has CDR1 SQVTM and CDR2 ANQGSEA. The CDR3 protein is CSGQGGNQPQHF. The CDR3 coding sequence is TGCAGCGGCCAGGGCGGCAATCAGCCCCAGCATTTT.

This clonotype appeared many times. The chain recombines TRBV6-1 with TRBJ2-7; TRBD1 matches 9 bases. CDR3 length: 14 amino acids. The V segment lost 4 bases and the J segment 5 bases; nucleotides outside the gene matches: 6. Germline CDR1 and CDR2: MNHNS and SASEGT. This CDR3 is CASSAGQGWHEQYV. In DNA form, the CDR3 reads TGTGCCAGCAGTGCAGGACAGGGGTGGCACGAGCAGTACGTC.

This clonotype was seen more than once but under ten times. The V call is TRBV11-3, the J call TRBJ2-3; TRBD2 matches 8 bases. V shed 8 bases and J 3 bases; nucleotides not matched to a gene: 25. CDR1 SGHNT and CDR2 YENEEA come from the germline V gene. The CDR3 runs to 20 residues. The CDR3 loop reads CASGSPLPSGPSWVTDTQYF. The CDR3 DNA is TGTGCCAGCGGGTCCCCCCTCCCTAGCGGGCCCTCCTGGGTTACAGATACGCAGTATTTT. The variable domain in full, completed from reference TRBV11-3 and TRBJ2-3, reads EAGVVQSPRYKIIEKKQPVAFWCNPISGHNTLYWYLQNLGQGPELLIRYENEEAVDDSQLPKDRFSAERLKGVDSTLKIQPAELGDSAVYLCASGSPLPSGPSWVTDTQYFGPGTRLTVL.

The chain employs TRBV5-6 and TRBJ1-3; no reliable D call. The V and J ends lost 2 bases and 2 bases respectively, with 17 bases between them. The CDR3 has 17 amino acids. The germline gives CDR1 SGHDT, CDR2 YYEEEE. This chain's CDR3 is CASSFPSGRQTGNTIYF. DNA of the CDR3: TGTGCCAGCAGCTTTCCTAGTGGCAGGCAGACTGGAAACACCATATATTTT.

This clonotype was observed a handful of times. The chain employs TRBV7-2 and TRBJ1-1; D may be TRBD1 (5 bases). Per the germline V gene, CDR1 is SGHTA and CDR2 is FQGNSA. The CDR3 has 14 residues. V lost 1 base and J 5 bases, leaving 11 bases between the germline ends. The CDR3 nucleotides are TGTGCCAGCAGCTTAGGCACAGGTTGGACTGAAGCTTTCTTT. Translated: CASSLGTGWTEAFF.

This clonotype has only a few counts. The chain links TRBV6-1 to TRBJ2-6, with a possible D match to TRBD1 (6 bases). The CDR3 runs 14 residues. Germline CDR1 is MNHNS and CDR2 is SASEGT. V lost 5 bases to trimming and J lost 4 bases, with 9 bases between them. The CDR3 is CASSWGPGANVLTF. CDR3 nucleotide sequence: TGTGCCAGCAGTTGGGGGCCGGGGGCCAACGTCCTGACTTTC.

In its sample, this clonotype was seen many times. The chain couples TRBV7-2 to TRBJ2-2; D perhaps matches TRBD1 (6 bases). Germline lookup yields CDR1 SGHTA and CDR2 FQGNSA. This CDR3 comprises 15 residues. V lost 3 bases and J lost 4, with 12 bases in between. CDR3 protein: CASSFYRVVTGELFF. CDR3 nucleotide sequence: TGTGCCAGCAGCTTTTACAGGGTTGTCACCGGGGAGCTGTTTTTT.

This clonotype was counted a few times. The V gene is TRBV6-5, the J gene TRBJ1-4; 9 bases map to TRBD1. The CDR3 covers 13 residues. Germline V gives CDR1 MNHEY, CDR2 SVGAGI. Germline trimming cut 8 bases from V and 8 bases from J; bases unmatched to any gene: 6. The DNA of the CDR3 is TGTGCCAGCGCCAGGACAGGGGCGGAAAAACTGTTTTTT. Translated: CASARTGAEKLFF.

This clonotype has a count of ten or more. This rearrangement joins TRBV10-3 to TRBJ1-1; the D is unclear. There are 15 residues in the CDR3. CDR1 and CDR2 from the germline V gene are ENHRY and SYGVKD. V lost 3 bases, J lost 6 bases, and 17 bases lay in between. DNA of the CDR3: TGTGCCATCAGTGATATAGGGCCCTACGGGCCTGAAGCTTTCTTT. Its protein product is CAISDIGPYGPEAFF.

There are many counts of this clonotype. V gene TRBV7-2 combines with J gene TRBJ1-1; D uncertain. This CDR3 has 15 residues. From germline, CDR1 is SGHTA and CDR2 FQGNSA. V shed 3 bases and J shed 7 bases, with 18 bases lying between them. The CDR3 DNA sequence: TGTGCCAGCAGCTTGTACCCGGGTTCGTCAGGTGAAGCTTTCTTT. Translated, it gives CASSLYPGSSGEAFF.

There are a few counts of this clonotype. CDR3 sequence reads: CASSLGYGDRGETQYF. The CDR3 DNA follows: TGTGCCAGCAGCTTAGGTTACGGGGACAGGGGAGAGACCCAGTACTTC. The gene calls are TRBV7-9 and TRBJ2-5, with 10 bases aligning to TRBD1. The ends lost 1 base at V and 4 bases at J; junction bases unmatched: 6. The CDR3 runs 16 residues. Germline CDR1 and CDR2: SEHNR and FQNEAQ (reference sequence).